This T cell receptor beta chain is from a study of early T cells in non-severe SARS-CoV-2 infection. There are a few counts of this clonotype. V lost 0 bases and J 7 bases, leaving 13 bases between the germline ends. This CDR3 comprises 14 residues. Germline V gene lookup returns CDR1 DFQATT and CDR2 SNEGSKA (reference sequence). TCRdb re-called the 5' RACE reads with MiXCR, one entry per CDR3 protein. The table shows about 50,000 distinct CDR3 sequences, with around a tenth occurring only once. The V call is TRBV20-1, the J call TRBJ2-1; D not certain. The clonotype comes from an adult who was a healthcare worker with PCR-confirmed SARS-CoV-2 infection or an uninfected control (not recorded which). The sequencing used whole blood, collected at baseline. The CDR3 DNA reads as TGCAGTGCTAGAGATGGAGAGGCGTATAATGAGCAGTTCTTC. Protein product: CSARDGEAYNEQFF.